The 9 T cell receptor beta chains in this list originate from one sample, sequenced in a study of T cells in Graves' hyperthyroidism and ophthalmopathy. Template material for amplifying TCR beta CDR3 regions consisted of RNA transcripts. A first-round RT-PCR of the TCR CDR3 used the HTBI primer set. TCRdb passed the multiplex PCR reads through MiXCR, listing each CDR3 protein once. The table has some 440,000 distinct CDR3 sequences, roughly 14% seen once. Sequencing was performed on blood. Every receptor here comes from a woman between 18 and 30 years old with Graves' hyperthyroidism.

The rearrangement uses TRBV9 and TRBJ1-3, with D unclear. This CDR3 comprises 15 residues. The germline V and J ends were trimmed by 9 bases and 0 bases, with 16 bases remaining between them. Germline values: CDR1 SGDLS, CDR2 YYNGEE. The CDR3 sequence: CATKTESDSGNTIYF. The CDR3 nucleotides read TGTGCCACCAAGACGGAATCGGACTCTGGAAACACCATATATTTT.

The J gene is TRBJ1-3, the V gene TRBV25-1; D possibly corresponds to TRBD1 (5 bases). CDR1 MGHDK and CDR2 SYGVNS come from the germline V gene. The ends were cut back, 9 bases at V and 3 bases at J, with 12 bases in the middle. The CDR3 has 13 residues. CDR3 DNA: TGTGCCAGTGCCGGGGCCGGTGGAAACACCATATATTTT. Its protein product is CASAGAGGNTIYF.

The chain recombines TRBV27 with TRBJ1-6; no reliable D call. V shed 2 bases and J shed 7 bases, with 15 bases lying between them. CDR1 and CDR2 (germline): MNHEY, SMNVEV (reference sequence). This CDR3 has 16 residues. CDR3 coding DNA: TGTGCCAGCAGTTTAGGCAGCCGCGGTGGAAATTCACCCCTCCACTTT. Translation: CASSLGSRGGNSPLHF.

To note about this clonotype: One end of the junction varies from germline; a read error may be responsible. The V call is TRBV4-3, the J call TRBJ2-7, with TRBD1 matching over 7 bases. The CDR3 runs 15 residues. CDR1 is LGHNA and CDR2 is YSLEER in the germline V gene. CDR3 bases: TGCGCCAGCAGCCGCAGACAGGGTGATTCCTTCGAGCAGTACTTC. Residues: CASSRRQGDSFEQYF.

This clonotype appeared a few times. This rearrangement joins TRBV24-1 to TRBJ2-2, with TRBD1 as a possible D gene (6 bases). This CDR3 contains 17 residues. V lost 3 bases and J 0 bases, leaving 13 bases between the germline ends. CDR1 and CDR2 from the germline V gene are KGHDR and SFDVKD. The CDR3 here is CATSDPLDRPNTGELFF. CDR3 DNA: TGTGCCACCAGTGATCCTCTCGACAGGCCGAACACCGGGGAGCTGTTTTTT.

This clonotype was counted many times. The chain uses TRBV27 and TRBJ2-7; D is possibly TRBD1 (5 bases). The CDR3 contains 17 residues. The germline V gene encodes CDR1 MNHEY and CDR2 SMNVEV (reference sequence). V lost 2 bases and J 0 bases, leaving 17 bases between the germline ends. The CDR3 DNA sequence: TGTGCCAGCAGTTTACGACTTGGGGCCCTAAGCTCCTACGAGCAGTACTTC. This sequence encodes CASSLRLGALSSYEQYF.

This clonotype was found many times. This chain uses TRBV7-8 with TRBJ2-2; no clear D gene. The germline V and J ends were trimmed by 5 bases and 0 bases, with 7 bases remaining between them. This CDR3 spans 14 amino acids. Germline V gene sequence: CDR1 SGHVS, CDR2 FQNEAQ. Written as DNA, the CDR3 is TGTGCCAGCAGCCCCCGGGCGAACACCGGGGAGCTGTTTTTT. Translated, it gives CASSPRANTGELFF.

This clonotype was seen a few times. The V call is TRBV14, the J call TRBJ1-1; no clear D gene. This CDR3 contains 15 residues. Germline V gene lookup returns CDR1 SGHDN and CDR2 FVKESK. Between the trimmed V and J ends, which lost 0 bases and 6 bases, there was a span of 14 bases. CDR3 protein: CASSQEFSGRSEAFF. The CDR3 bases are TGTGCCAGCAGCCAAGAATTTTCCGGGAGATCTGAAGCTTTCTTT.

The V and J genes are TRBV7-9 and TRBJ2-7, with 9 nucleotides matching TRBD1. Germline V gene lookup returns CDR1 SEHNR and CDR2 FQNEAQ (reference sequence). This CDR3 region has 15 residues. V was pared by 1 base and J by 3 bases, with 4 bases of the junction left unmatched. The CDR3 region has the DNA TGTGCCAGCAGCTTAGTTGGGACAGGGTACTACGAGCAGTACTTC. This translates into CASSLVGTGYYEQYF. Using reference TRBV7-9 and TRBJ2-7 for the parts outside the CDR3, the full variable domain is DTGVSQNPRHKITKRGQNVTFRCDPISEHNRLYWYRQTLGQGPEFLTYFQNEAQLEKSRLLSDRFSAERPKGSFSTLEIQRTEQGDSAMYLCASSLVGTGYYEQYFGPGTRLTVT.